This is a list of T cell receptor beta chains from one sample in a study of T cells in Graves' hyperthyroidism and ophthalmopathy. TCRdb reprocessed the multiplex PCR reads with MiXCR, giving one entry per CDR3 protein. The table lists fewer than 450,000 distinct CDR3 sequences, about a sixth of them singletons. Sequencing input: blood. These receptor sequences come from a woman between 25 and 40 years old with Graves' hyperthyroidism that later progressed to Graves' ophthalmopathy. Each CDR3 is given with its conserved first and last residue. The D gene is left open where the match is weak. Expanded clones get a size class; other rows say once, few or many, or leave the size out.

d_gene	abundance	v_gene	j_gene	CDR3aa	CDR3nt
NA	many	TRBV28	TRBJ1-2	CASSLFARVGYTF	TGTGCCAGCAGTTTATTTGCCAGGGTTGGCTACACCTTC
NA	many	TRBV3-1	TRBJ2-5	CASSQGGAGVETQYF	TGTGCCAGCAGCCAAGGGGGCGCAGGCGTGGAGACCCAGTACTTC
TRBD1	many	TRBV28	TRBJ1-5	CASSLPPGTGSQPQHF	TGTGCCAGCAGTTTACCCCCCGGGACAGGGTCTCAGCCCCAGCATTTT
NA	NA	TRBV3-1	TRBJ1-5	CASSQGTDQPQHF	TGTGCCAGCAGCCAAGGAACGGATCAGCCCCAGCATTTT
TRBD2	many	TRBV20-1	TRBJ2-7	CSARLGLAGRLAEQYF	TGCAGTGCTAGATTAGGACTAGCGGGTAGGTTAGCCGAGCAGTACTTC
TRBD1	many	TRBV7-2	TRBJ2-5	CASSFRQGADETQYF	TGTGCCAGCAGCTTCCGTCAGGGGGCGGACGAGACCCAGTACTTC
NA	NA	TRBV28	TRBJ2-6	CANSQLTGKGGPGANVLTF	TGTGCCAACAGTCAACTAACGGGCAAAGGGGGGCCGGGGGCCAACGTCCTGACTTTC
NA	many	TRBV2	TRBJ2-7	CASSGTGAYEQYF	TGTGCCAGCAGTGGTACGGGAGCCTACGAGCAGTACTTC
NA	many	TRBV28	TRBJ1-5	CASSRWQPQHF	TGTGCCAGCAGCAGATGGCAGCCCCAGCATTTT
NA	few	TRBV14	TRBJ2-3	CASSQGVTSPTDTQYF	TGTGCCAGCAGCCAAGGGGTAACTAGCCCCACAGATACGCAGTATTTT
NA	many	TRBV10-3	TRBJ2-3	CAISESGGTDTQYF	TGTGCCATCAGTGAGTCGGGGGGCACAGATACGCAGTATTTT
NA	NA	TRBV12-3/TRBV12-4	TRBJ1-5	CASSSGTGPLSQPQHF	TGTGCCAGCAGTTCGGGGACGGGACCGCTCAGTCAGCCCCAGCATTTT
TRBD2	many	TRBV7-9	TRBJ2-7	CASSPGALAGNEQYF	TGTGCCAGCAGCCCCGGAGCACTAGCGGGAAACGAGCAGTACTTC
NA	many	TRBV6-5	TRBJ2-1	CASSYPRGGEQFF	TGTGCCAGCAGTTACCCCCGAGGGGGGGAGCAGTTCTTC
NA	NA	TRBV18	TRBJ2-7	CASSKNRDEQYF	TGTGCCAGCTCAAAGAACAGGGACGAGCAGTACTTC
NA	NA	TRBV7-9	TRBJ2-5	CASSPTEGGYQEAQYF	TGTGCTAGCAGCCCAACAGAGGGGGGATACCAAGAGGCCCAGTACTTC